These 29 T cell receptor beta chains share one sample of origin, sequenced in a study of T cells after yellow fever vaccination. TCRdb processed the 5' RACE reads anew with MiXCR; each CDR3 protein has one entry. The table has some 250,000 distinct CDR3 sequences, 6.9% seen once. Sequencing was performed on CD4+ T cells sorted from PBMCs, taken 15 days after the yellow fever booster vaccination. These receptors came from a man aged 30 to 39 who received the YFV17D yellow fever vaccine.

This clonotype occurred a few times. CDR3 loop: CASSLNTGSTGELFF. The CDR3 DNA reads TGTGCCAGCAGCTTAAACACGGGATCCACCGGGGAGCTGTTTTTT. The V gene is TRBV7-2, the J gene TRBJ2-2; maybe TRBD2 (5 bases). Trimming stripped 2 bases from V and 4 bases from J, with 11 bases between. The germline CDR1 and CDR2 sequences are SGHTA and FQGNSA. This CDR3 comprises 15 residues.

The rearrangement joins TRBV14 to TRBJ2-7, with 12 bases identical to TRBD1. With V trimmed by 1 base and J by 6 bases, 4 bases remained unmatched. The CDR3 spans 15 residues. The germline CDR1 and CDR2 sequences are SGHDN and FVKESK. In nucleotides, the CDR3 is TGTGCCAGCAGCCAAGGAGGGACAGGGGGCGTCGAGCAGTACTTC. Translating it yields CASSQGGTGGVEQYF.

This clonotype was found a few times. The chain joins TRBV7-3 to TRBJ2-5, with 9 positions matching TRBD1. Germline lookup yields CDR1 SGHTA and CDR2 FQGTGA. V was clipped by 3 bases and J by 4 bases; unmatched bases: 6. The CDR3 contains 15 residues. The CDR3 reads CASSFGTGSPETQYF. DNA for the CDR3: TGTGCCAGCAGCTTTGGGACAGGGTCGCCAGAGACCCAGTACTTC.

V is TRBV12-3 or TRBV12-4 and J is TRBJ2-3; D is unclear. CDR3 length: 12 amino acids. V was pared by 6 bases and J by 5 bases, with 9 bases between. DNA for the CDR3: TGTGCCAGCAGCCCTTTATTAGATACGCAGTATTTT. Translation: CASSPLLDTQYF.

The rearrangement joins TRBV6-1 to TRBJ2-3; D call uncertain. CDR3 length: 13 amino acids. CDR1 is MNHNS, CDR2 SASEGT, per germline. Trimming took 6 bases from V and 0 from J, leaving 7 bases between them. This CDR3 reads CASRATSTDTQYF. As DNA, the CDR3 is TGTGCCAGCAGAGCGACTAGCACAGATACGCAGTATTTT.

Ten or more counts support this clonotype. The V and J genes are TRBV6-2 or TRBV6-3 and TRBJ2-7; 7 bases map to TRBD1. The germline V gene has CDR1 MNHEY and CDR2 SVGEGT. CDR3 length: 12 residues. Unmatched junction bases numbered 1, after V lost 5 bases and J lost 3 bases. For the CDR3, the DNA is TGTGCCAGCAGTACAGGGGACTACGAGCAGTACTTC. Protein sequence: CASSTGDYEQYF.

The CDR3 spells CASSPADNYGYTF. CDR3 coding DNA: TGTGCCAGCAGTCCCGCGGATAACTATGGCTACACCTTC. The genes are TRBV12-3 or TRBV12-4 and TRBJ1-2; D not certain. Trimming removed 5 bases from V and 1 base from J, with 8 bases in between. The CDR3 runs 13 residues.

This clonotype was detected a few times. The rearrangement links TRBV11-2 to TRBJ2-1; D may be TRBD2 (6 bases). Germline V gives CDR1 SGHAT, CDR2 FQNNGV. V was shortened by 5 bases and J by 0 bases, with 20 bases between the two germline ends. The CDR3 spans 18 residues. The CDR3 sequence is CASSHPSGPSSSYNEQFF. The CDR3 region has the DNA TGTGCCAGCAGCCACCCAAGCGGGCCCTCCAGCTCCTACAATGAGCAGTTCTTC.

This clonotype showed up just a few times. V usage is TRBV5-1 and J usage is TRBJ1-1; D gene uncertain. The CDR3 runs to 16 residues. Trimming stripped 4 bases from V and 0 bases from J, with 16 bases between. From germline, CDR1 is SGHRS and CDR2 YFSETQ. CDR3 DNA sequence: TGCGCCAGCAGCCCTACCTTAATAGACTTGAACACTGAAGCTTTCTTT. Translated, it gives CASSPTLIDLNTEAFF.

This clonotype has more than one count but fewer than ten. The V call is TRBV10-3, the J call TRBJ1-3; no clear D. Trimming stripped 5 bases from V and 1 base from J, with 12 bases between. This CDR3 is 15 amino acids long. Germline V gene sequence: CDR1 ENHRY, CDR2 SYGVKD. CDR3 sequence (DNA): TGTGCCATCAGTAACCCACAAGAATCTGGAAACACCATATATTTT. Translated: CAISNPQESGNTIYF.

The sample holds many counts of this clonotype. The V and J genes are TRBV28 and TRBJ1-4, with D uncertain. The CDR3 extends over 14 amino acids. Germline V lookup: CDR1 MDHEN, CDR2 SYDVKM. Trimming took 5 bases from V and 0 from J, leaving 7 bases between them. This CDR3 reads CASSRPSTNEKLFF. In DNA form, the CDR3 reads TGTGCCAGCAGTCGGCCCTCAACTAATGAAAAACTGTTTTTT.

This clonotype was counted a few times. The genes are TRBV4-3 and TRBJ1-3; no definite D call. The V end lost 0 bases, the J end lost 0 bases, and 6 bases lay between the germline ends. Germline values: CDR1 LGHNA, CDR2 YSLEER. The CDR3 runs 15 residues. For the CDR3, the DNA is TGCGCCAGCAGCCAAGAACCGAGCTCTGGAAACACCATATATTTT. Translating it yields CASSQEPSSGNTIYF.

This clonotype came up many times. The CDR3 nucleotides are TGCAGTGCTAGAGGTCACTTGAATTCACCCCTCCACTTT. This translates into CSARGHLNSPLHF. The gene calls are TRBV20-1 and TRBJ1-6, with unresolved D. The CDR3 sequence is 13 residues long. Germline V lookup: CDR1 DFQATT, CDR2 SNEGSKA (reference sequence). V was clipped by 1 base and J by 7 bases, with 8 bases between them.

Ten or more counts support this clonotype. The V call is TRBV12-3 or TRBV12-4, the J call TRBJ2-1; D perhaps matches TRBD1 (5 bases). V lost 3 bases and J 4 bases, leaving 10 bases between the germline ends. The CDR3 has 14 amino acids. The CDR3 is CASSLNQGYNEQFF. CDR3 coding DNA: TGTGCCAGCAGTTTGAACCAGGGTTACAATGAGCAGTTCTTC.

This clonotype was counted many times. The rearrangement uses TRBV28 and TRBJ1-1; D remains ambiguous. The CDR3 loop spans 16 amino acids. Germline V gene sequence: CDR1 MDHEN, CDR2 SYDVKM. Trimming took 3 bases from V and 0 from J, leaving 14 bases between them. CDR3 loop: CASSFRVSRMNTEAFF. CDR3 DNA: TGTGCCAGCAGTTTCCGGGTCAGCCGCATGAACACTGAAGCTTTCTTT.

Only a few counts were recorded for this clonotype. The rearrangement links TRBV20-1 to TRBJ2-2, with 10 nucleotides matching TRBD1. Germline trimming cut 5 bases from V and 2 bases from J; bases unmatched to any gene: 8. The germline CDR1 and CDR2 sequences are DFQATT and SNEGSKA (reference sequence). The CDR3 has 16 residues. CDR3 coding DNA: TGCAGTGCTGCTACCGGGACAGGGGTAAACACCGGGGAGCTGTTTTTT. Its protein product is CSAATGTGVNTGELFF.

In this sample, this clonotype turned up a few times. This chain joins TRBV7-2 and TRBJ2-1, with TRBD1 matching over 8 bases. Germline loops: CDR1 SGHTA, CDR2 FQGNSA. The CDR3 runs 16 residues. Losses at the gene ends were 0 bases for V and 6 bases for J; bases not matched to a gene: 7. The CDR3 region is CASSLAQGALGNEQFF. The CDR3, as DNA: TGTGCCAGCAGCTTAGCTCAGGGGGCTTTAGGCAATGAGCAGTTCTTC. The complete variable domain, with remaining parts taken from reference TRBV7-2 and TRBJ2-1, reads GAGVSQSPSNKVTEKGKDVELRCDPISGHTALYWYRQSLGQGLEFLIYFQGNSAPDKSGLPSDRFSAERTGGSVSTLTIQRTQQEDSAVYLCASSLAQGALGNEQFFGPGTRLTVL.

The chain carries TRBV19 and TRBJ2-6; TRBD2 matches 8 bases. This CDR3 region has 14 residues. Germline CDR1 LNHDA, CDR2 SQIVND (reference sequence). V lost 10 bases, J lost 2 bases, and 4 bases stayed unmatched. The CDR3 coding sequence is TGTGCCACAAGAGCGGGAGCTGGGGCCAACGTCCTGACTTTC. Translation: CATRAGAGANVLTF.

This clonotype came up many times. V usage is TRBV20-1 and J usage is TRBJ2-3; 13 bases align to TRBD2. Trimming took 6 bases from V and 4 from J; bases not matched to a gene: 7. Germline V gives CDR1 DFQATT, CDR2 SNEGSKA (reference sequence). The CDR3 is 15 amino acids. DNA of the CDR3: TGCAGTGCCAAAGGACTAGCGGGAGTGTCAGATACGCAGTATTTT. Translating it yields CSAKGLAGVSDTQYF.

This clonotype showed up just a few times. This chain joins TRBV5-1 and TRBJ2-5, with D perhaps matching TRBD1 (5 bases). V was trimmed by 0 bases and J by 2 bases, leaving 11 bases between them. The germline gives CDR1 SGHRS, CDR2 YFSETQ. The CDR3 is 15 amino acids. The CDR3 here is CASSLARQPQETQYF. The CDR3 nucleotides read TGCGCCAGCAGCTTGGCACGACAGCCTCAAGAGACCCAGTACTTC.

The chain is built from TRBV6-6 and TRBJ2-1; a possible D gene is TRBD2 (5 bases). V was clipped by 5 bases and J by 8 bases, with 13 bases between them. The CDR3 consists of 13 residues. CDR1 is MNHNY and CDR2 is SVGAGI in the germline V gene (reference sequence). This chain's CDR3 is CASSLLVNYEQFF. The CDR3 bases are TGTGCCAGCAGTCTACTAGTCAACTATGAGCAGTTCTTC.

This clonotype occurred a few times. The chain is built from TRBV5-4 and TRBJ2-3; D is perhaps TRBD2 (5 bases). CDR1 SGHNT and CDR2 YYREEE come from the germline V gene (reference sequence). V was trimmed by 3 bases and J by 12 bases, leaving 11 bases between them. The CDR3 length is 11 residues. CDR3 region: CASSSGLTQYF. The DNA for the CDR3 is TGTGCCAGCAGCTCTGGACTGACACAGTATTTT.

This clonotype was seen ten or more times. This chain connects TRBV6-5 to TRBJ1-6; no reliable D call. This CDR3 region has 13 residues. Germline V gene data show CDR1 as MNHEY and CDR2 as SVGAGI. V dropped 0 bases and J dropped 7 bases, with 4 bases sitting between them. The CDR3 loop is CASSYSANSPLHF. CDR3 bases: TGTGCCAGCAGTTACTCTGCCAATTCACCCCTCCACTTT.

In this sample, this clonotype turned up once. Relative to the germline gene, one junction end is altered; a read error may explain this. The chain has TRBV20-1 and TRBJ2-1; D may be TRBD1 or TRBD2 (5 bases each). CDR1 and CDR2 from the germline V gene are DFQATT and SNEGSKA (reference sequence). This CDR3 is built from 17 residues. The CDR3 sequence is CCARDPEGPSRGNEQFF. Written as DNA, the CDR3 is TGCTGTGCTAGAGACCCCGAGGGACCTTCCAGAGGCAATGAGCAGTTCTTC.

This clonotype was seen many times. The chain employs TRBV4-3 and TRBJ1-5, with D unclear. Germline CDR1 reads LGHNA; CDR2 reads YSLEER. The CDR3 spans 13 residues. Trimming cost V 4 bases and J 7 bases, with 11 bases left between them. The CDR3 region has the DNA TGCGCCAGCAGCCTGAGGGTCCGCCAGCCCCAGCATTTT. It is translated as CASSLRVRQPQHF.

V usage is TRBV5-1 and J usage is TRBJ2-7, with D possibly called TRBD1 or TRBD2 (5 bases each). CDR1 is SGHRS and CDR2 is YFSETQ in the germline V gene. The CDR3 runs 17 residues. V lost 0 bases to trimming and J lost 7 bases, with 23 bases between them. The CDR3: CASSLGPLGEPLGEQYF. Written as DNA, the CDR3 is TGCGCCAGCAGCTTGGGCCCCTTGGGGGAACCTTTGGGGGAGCAGTACTTC.

The CDR3 nucleotides are TGCAGTGCTCGTCGGACTAGCGGGTTTCAAGAGACCCAGTACTTC. It is translated as CSARRTSGFQETQYF. V is TRBV20-1 and J is TRBJ2-5, with TRBD2 matching 11 bases. After removal of 5 bases from V and 2 bases from J, the junction contained 7 bases not matched to a gene. The germline V gene has CDR1 DFQATT and CDR2 SNEGSKA (reference sequence). The CDR3 runs to 15 residues.

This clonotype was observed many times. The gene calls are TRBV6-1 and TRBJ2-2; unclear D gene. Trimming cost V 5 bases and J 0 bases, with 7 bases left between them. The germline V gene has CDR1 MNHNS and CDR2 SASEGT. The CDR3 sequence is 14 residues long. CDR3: CASSPATNTGELFF. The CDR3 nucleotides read TGTGCCAGCAGTCCGGCTACGAACACCGGGGAGCTGTTTTTT.

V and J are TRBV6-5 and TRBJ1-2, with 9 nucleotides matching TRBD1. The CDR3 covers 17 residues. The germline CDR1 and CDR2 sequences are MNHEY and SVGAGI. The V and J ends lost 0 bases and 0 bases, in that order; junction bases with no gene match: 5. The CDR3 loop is CASSYSDRGVANYGYTF. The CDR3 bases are TGTGCCAGCAGTTACTCGGACAGGGGAGTCGCTAACTATGGCTACACCTTC.